This T cell receptor beta chain is drawn from a study of blood T cell repertoires in COVID-19. Study summary: T cells, B-cell-depleted T cells, or PBMCs supplied cDNA or gDNA.

Study members were between 18 and 89 years old and lived in fewer than 30 US regions. Participants had their cohort set by participant-reported clinical history. A PCR-confirmed or clinician-diagnosed COVID-19 case had contacted exposed participants within 2 weeks of entry. TCRdb keeps only in-frame clones here, not all; method: immunoSEQ multiplex PCR. The sample contains 320,000 or so clones, around 85% of which appear only once. V lost 0 bases and J lost 1, with 18 bases in between. The CDR3 is 18 amino acids. Germline V gene data show CDR1 as LGHNA and CDR2 as YSLEER. The receptor's source is a woman under 40 who had been exposed to COVID-19. J is TRBJ1-2 and V is TRBV4-3; TRBD1 is a possible D gene (5 bases). What was sequenced was PBMCs or T cells enriched from blood (not recorded which). CDR3: CASSQDALGEGFNYGYTF. CDR3 DNA sequence: TGCGCCAGCAGCCAAGATGCGCTGGGGGAGGGGTTTAACTATGGCTACACCTTC.